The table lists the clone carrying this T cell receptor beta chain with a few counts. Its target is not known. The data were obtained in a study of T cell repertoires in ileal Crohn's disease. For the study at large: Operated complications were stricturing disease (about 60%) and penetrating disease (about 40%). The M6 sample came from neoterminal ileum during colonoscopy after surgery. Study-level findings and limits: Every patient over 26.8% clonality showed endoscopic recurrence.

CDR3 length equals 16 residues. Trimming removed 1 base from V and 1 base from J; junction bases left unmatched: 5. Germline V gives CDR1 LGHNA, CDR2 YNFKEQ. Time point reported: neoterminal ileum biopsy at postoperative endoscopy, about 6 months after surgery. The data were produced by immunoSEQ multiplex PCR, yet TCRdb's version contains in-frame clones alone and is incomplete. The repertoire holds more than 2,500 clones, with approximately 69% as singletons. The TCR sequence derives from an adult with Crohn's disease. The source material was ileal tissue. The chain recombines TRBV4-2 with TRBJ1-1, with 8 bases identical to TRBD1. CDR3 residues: CASSQVAGGRNTEAFF. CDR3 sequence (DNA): TGTGCCAGCAGCCAAGTTGCAGGGGGCAGGAACACTGAAGCTTTCTTT.